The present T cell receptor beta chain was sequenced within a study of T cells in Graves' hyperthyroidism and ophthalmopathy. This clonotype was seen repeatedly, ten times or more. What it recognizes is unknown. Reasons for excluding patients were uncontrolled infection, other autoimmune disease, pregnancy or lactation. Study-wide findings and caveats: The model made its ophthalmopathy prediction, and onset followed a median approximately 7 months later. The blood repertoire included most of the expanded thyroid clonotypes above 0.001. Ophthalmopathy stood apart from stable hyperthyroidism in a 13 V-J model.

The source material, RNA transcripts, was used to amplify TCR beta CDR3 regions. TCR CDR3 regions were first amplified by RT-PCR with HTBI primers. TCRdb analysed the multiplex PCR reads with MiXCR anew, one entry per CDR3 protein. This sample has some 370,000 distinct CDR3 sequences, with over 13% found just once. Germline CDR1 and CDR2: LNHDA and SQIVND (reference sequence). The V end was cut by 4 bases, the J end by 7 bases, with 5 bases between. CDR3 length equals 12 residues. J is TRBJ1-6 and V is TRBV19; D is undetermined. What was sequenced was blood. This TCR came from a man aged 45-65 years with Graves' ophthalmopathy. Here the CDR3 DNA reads TGTGCCAGTAGTACCCGAAATTCACCCCTCCACTTT. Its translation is CASSTRNSPLHF.